The present TCR beta chain was sequenced within a study of cytomegalovirus exposure and HLA in healthy donors. As regards this clone: What it binds is not known.

This CDR3 has 14 residues. V gave up 3 bases and J gave up 0 bases, with 8 bases separating them. Germline-derived CDR1 and CDR2 are LNHDA and SQIVND (reference sequence). Researchers ran the PCR with 60 Vbeta and 13 Jbeta primers. Measured with immunoSEQ multiplex PCR; TCRdb has only the in-frame clones, and not every one. The data hold under 200,000 clones, with around 79% observed a single time. Notes on the study in general: Some TCR beta chains (roughly 150 of them) were listed as cytomegalovirus-associated.

Sequenced sample: PBMCs. This TCR came from a woman aged 40 to 50 in good health and CMV-seronegative. The chain has TRBV19 and TRBJ1-1; no reliable D call. The CDR3 DNA reads as TGTGCCAGTAGTATCCACAGACTGAACACTGAAGCTTTCTTT. Translated, it gives CASSIHRLNTEAFF.